The clone carrying this TCR beta chain appeared a single time. The antigen is unknown. The PCR had 60 Vbeta and 13 Jbeta primers. The table came from immunoSEQ multiplex PCR; TCRdb's copy has only in-frame clones and leaves some out. The sample lists approximately 60,000 clones, over 80% seen once, with around 1.6% in the top ten. This entry comes from a study of cytomegalovirus exposure and HLA in healthy donors. Regarding the study as a whole: A prior analysis recorded that most TCR beta V segments were productive about 90% or about 30% of the time. When a later analysis compared HLA-associated TCR beta chains with equally common others, the HLA-associated chains turned out to be more clonally expanded and to have lower generation probabilities. As a later analysis revealed, most CMV-associated TCR beta chains appeared HLA-restricted. The investigators catalogued 180 or so TCR beta chains as cytomegalovirus-associated.

V lost 2 bases, J lost 7 bases, and 18 bases lay in between. Germline V gives CDR1 SGHTA, CDR2 FQGNSA. The CDR3 covers 16 residues. Sequencing was carried out using PBMCs. The sequence was collected from a man younger than 45 in good health and CMV-seronegative. This sequence joins TRBV7-2 and TRBJ1-5; possible D gene TRBD1, 6 bases. The CDR3 spells CASSLLGGGAPQPQHF. In DNA, the CDR3 is TGTGCCAGCAGCTTATTGGGCGGGGGCGCCCCACAGCCCCAGCATTTT.